The rows below give T cell receptor beta chains drawn from one sample of a study of regulatory T cells in long-lasting Graves disease. One entry per CDR3 protein results from TCRdb running MiXCR on the multiplex PCR reads. The sample shows about 400,000 distinct CDR3 sequences, roughly 17% of them seen only once. The sample was also linked to a second study, of T cells in Graves' hyperthyroidism and ophthalmopathy.

The specimen comprised peripheral blood mononuclear cells (PBMCs), sampled at new diagnosis, from a patient treated with antithyroid drugs. The source is a woman aged 18-35 years with Graves disease. Each CDR3 is given with its conserved first and last residue. Fields, in order: clone size, D gene, V gene, J gene, CDR3 length, CDR3 protein, CDR3 DNA. D genes are given only for firm matches. Size tells how often a clone was seen (once, few, many) or the class of an expanded clone, and some rows leave it out.

abundance: many; d_gene: NA; v_gene: TRBV11-2; j_gene: TRBJ2-3; len: 16; CDR3aa: CASSLAQGGSTDTQYF; CDR3nt: TGTGCCAGCAGCTTGGCCCAGGGAGGCAGCACAGATACGCAGTATTTT
abundance: NA; d_gene: TRBD2; v_gene: TRBV15; j_gene: TRBJ2-1; len: 14; CDR3aa: CATSSLGRYNEQFF; CDR3nt: TGTGCCACCAGCAGTCTCGGGAGGTACAATGAGCAGTTCTTC
abundance: many; d_gene: NA; v_gene: TRBV7-3; j_gene: TRBJ2-2; len: 17; CDR3aa: CASSPLGTGTNTGELFF; CDR3nt: TGTGCCAGCAGCCCGCTAGGGACGGGTACGAACACCGGGGAGCTGTTTTTT
abundance: NA; d_gene: TRBD1; v_gene: TRBV12-3/TRBV12-4; j_gene: TRBJ1-2; len: 13; CDR3aa: CASSGQGVYGYTF; CDR3nt: TGTGCCAGCAGCGGACAGGGAGTCTATGGCTACACCTTC
abundance: NA; d_gene: NA; v_gene: TRBV27; j_gene: TRBJ2-6; len: 14; CDR3aa: CANSLFSGANVLTF; CDR3nt: TGTGCCAACAGTTTATTCTCTGGGGCCAACGTCCTGACTTTC
abundance: NA; d_gene: NA; v_gene: TRBV7-2; j_gene: TRBJ2-1; len: 12; CDR3aa: CASSLVRDEQFF; CDR3nt: TGTGCCAGCAGCTTAGTACGGGATGAGCAGTTCTTC
abundance: few; d_gene: NA; v_gene: TRBV27; j_gene: TRBJ1-1; len: 14; CDR3aa: CASSLAGFPTEAFF; CDR3nt: TGTGCCAGCAGTTTAGCAGGGTTTCCCACTGAAGCTTTCTTT
abundance: many; d_gene: NA; v_gene: TRBV7-2; j_gene: TRBJ2-7; len: 16; CDR3aa: CASSLVGTPTSYEQYF; CDR3nt: TGTGCCAGCAGCCTAGTCGGGACTCCTACCTCCTACGAGCAGTACTTC
abundance: many; d_gene: NA; v_gene: TRBV20-1; j_gene: TRBJ1-5; len: 18; CDR3aa: CSARDLAGYGGSNQPQHF; CDR3nt: TGCAGTGCTAGAGATCTCGCAGGGTACGGGGGCAGCAATCAGCCCCAGCATTTT
abundance: NA; d_gene: NA; v_gene: TRBV6-1; j_gene: TRBJ2-3; len: 17; CDR3aa: CASDRERTPRNTDTQYF; CDR3nt: TGTGCCAGCGACCGGGAACGGACACCCCGGAACACAGATACGCAGTATTTT
abundance: many; d_gene: TRBD1; v_gene: TRBV12-3/TRBV12-4; j_gene: TRBJ2-7; len: 12; CDR3aa: CASRNRGYEQYF; CDR3nt: TGTGCCAGCAGAAACAGGGGTTACGAGCAGTACTTC